Listed below are T cell receptor beta chains from one sample, sequenced in a study of response to subunit inactivated influenza vaccine. TCRdb used MiXCR to reprocess the RT-PCR reads, holding one entry per CDR3 protein. The table includes a few hundred thousand distinct CDR3 sequences, around 13% detected once. The sample here was PBMCs from blood, taken roughly 13 days after vaccination. Receptors were obtained from a man aged 45-65 years who received an inactivated influenza vaccine. CDR3s include the opening cysteine and the closing phenylalanine or tryptophan. Each record gives: V gene, CDR3 length, J gene, D gene, clone size, CDR3 protein, CDR3 DNA. A D gene is named only where the DNA matches it firmly. Expanded clones get a size class; other rows say once, few or many, or leave the size out.

TRBV27,11,TRBJ1-1,.,few,CASSLGGESFF,TGTGCCAGCAGTTTGGGGGGTGAATCTTTCTTT
TRBV7-8,14,TRBJ1-4,.,.,CASSLVPTNEKLFF,TGTGCCAGCAGCCTGGTCCCAACTAATGAAAAACTGTTTTTT
TRBV7-6,17,TRBJ1-4,TRBD1,many,CASSLVPPGTGGEKLFF,TGTGCCAGCAGCTTAGTACCCCCCGGGACAGGGGGCGAAAAACTGTTTTTT
TRBV7-2,16,TRBJ2-3,TRBD2,few,CASSSGLAGRADTQYF,TGTGCCAGCAGCTCCGGACTAGCGGGAAGAGCAGATACGCAGTATTTT
TRBV11-2,18,TRBJ2-6,.,.,CASSLGGWGNSGANVLTF,TGTGCCAGCAGCTTAGGAGGGTGGGGAAACTCTGGGGCCAACGTCCTGACTTTC
TRBV20-1,15,TRBJ2-1,TRBD1,.,CSARVVGQVEGEQFF,TGCAGTGCCAGGGTTGTGGGACAGGTGGAAGGTGAGCAGTTCTTC
TRBV2,15,TRBJ2-1,TRBD1,few,CASTQSGGPNNEQFF,TGTGCCAGCACGCAGTCAGGGGGTCCAAACAATGAGCAGTTCTTC
TRBV7-3,16,TRBJ1-1,TRBD1,many,CASSPTSGTGGTEAFF,TGTGCCAGCAGCCCAACCTCAGGGACAGGGGGCACTGAAGCTTTCTTT
TRBV25-1,16,TRBJ2-3,.,.,CASSEYAGDSTDTQYF,TGTGCCAGCAGTGAATATGCAGGAGACAGCACAGATACGCAGTATTTT
TRBV7-3,15,TRBJ2-1,TRBD2,few,CASSLGLAPLNEQFF,TGTGCCAGCAGCTTAGGACTAGCCCCTCTCAATGAGCAGTTCTTC
TRBV7-9,15,TRBJ1-1,.,.,CASSPRGALNTEAFF,TGTGCCAGCAGCCCCAGGGGCGCTTTGAACACTGAAGCTTTCTTT
TRBV7-2,15,TRBJ2-7,TRBD2,few,CASSFGTSGAYEQYF,TGTGCCAGCAGCTTCGGGACTAGCGGGGCCTACGAGCAGTACTTC
TRBV20-1,15,TRBJ2-1,.,few,CSARQPGGGLNEQFF,TGCAGTGCTAGACAGCCGGGGGGCGGCCTCAATGAGCAGTTCTTC
TRBV5-6,15,TRBJ2-1,TRBD1,once,CASSFGTEDYNEQFF,TGTGCCAGCAGCTTTGGGACAGAAGACTACAATGAGCAGTTCTTC
TRBV5-4,15,TRBJ2-7,.,.,CASSPPGQDFYEQYF,TGTGCCAGCAGCCCGCCGGGACAAGATTTCTACGAGCAGTACTTC